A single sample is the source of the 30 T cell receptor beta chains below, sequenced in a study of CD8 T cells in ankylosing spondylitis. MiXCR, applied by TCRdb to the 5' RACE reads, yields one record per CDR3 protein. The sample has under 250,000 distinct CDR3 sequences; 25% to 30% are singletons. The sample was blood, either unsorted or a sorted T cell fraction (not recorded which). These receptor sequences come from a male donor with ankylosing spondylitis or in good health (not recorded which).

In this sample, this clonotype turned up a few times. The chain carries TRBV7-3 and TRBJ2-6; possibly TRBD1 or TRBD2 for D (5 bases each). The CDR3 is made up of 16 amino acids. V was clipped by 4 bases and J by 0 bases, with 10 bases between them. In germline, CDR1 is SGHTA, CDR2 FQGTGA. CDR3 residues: CASSYSGASGANVLTF. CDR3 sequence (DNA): TGTGCCAGCAGCTACTCCGGGGCCTCTGGGGCCAACGTCCTGACTTTC.

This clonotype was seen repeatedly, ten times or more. The chain's CDR3 is CASSAGSDTGELFF. CDR3 coding DNA: TGTGCCAGCAGCGCCGGGAGCGACACCGGGGAGCTGTTTTTT. The genes are TRBV9 and TRBJ2-2, with a possible D match to TRBD2 (6 bases). This CDR3 has 14 amino acids. Germline CDR1 and CDR2: SGDLS and YYNGEE. The V end lost 3 bases, the J end lost 3 bases, and 9 bases lay between the germline ends.

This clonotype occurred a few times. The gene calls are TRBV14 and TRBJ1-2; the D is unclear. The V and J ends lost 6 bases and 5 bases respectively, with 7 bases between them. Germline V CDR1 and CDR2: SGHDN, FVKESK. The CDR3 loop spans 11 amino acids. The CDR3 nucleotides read TGTGCCAGCAGTCCTGGGTATGGCTACACCTTC. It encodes CASSPGYGYTF. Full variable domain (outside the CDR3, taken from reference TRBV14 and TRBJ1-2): EAGVTQFPSHSVIEKGQTVTLRCDPISGHDNLYWYRRVMGKEIKFLLHFVKESKQDESGMPNNRFLAERTGGTYSTLKVQPAELEDSGVYFCASSPGYGYTFGSGTRLTVV.

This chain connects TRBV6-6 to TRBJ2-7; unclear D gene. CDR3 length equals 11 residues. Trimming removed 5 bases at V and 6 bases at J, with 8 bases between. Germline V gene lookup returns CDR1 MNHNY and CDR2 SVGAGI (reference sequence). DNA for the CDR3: TGTGCCAGCAGTACCAACAGCGAGCAGTACTTC. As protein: CASSTNSEQYF.

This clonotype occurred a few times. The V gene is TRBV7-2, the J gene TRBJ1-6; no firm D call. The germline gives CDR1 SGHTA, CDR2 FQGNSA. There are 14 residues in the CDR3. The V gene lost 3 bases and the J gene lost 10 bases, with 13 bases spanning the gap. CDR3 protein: CASSFVGVDSPLHF. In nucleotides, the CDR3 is TGTGCCAGCAGCTTTGTTGGGGTAGACTCACCCCTCCACTTT.

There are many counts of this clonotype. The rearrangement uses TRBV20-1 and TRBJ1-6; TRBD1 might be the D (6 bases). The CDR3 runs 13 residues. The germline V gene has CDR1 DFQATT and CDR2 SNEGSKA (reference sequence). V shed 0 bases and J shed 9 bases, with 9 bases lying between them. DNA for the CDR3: TGCAGTGCTAGAGAGGGGGCAGGTTCACCCCTCCACTTT. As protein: CSAREGAGSPLHF.

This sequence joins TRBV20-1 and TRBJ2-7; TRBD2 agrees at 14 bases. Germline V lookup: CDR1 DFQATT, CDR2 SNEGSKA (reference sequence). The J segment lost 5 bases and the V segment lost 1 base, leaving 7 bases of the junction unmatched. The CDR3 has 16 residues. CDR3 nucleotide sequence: TGCAGTGCTAGAGGGGGACTAGCGGGAGCGGGCGACGAGCAGTACTTC. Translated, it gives CSARGGLAGAGDEQYF.

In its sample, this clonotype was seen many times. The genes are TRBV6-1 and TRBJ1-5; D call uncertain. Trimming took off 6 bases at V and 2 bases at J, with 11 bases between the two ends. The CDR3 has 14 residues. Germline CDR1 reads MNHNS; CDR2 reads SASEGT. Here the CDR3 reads CASRDPRGNQPQHF. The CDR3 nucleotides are TGTGCCAGCAGGGACCCTAGGGGCAATCAGCCCCAGCATTTT.

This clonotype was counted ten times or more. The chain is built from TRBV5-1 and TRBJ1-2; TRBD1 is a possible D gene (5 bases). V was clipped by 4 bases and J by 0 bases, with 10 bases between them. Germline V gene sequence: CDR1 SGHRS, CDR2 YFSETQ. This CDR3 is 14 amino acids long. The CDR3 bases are TGCGCCAGCAGCGTGGGGACCTCTAACTATGGCTACACCTTC. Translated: CASSVGTSNYGYTF.

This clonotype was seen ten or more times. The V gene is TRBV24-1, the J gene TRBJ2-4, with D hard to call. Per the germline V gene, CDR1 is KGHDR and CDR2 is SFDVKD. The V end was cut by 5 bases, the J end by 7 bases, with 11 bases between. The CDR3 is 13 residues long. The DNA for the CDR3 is TGTGCCACCAGTGCTCAGCCCGGGAACATTCAGTACTTC. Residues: CATSAQPGNIQYF.

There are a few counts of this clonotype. CDR3 amino acids: CSASPAGGPVYEQYF. Written as DNA, the CDR3 is TGCAGTGCTAGTCCAGCGGGAGGGCCCGTTTATGAGCAGTACTTC. The chain has TRBV20-1 and TRBJ2-7; 10 bases align to TRBD2. Trimming took 3 bases from V and 7 from J; bases not matched to a gene: 12. This CDR3 is 15 amino acids long. Germline assignment: CDR1 DFQATT and CDR2 SNEGSKA (reference sequence).

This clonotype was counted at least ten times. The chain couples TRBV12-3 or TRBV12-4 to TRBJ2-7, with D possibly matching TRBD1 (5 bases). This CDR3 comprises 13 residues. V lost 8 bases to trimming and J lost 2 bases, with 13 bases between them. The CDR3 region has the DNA TGTGCCAGCGGCAGGGCGGTTCCCTACGAGCAGTACTTC. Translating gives CASGRAVPYEQYF.

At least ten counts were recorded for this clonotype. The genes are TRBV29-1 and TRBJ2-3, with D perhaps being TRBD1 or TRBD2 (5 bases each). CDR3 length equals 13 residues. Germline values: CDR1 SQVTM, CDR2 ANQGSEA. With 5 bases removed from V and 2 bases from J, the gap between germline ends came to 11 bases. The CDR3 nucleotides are TGCAGCGTTTCGGGGCTGGTCACAGATACGCAGTATTTT. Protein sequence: CSVSGLVTDTQYF.

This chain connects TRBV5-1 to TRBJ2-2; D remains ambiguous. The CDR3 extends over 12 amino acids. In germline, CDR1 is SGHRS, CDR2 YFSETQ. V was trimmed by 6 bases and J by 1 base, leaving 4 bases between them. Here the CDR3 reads CASNLNTGELFF. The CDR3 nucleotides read TGCGCCAGCAATCTGAACACCGGGGAGCTGTTTTTT.

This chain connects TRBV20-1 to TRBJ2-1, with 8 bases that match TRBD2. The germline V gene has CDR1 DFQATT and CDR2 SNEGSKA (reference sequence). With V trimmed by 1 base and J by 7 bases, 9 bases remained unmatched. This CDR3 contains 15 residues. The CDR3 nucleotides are TGCAGTGCTAGAGCCCCGGGACTAGTGCGTAATGAGCAGTTCTTC. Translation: CSARAPGLVRNEQFF.

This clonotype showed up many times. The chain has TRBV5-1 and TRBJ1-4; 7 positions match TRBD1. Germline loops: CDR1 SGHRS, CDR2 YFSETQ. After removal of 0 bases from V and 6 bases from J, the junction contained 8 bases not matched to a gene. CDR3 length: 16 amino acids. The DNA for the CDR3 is TGCGCCAGCAGCTTGGACAGGGGACTGACTTATGAAAAACTGTTTTTT. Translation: CASSLDRGLTYEKLFF.

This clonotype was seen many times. CDR3 amino acids: CSVDQGLNTEAFF. DNA for the CDR3: TGCAGCGTTGACCAGGGACTGAACACTGAAGCTTTCTTT. J is TRBJ1-1 and V is TRBV29-1; perhaps TRBD1 as D (5 bases). Germline CDR1 and CDR2: SQVTM and ANQGSEA. The length of the CDR3 is 13 residues. Trimming pared 3 bases from V and 0 bases from J, leaving 8 bases between.

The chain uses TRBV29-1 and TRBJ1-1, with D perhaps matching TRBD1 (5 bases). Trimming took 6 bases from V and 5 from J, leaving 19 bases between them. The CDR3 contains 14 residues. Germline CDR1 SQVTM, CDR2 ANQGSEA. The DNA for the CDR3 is TGCAGCGTAAGGACACGGCGGGAGAAAACTGAAGCTTTCTTT. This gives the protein CSVRTRREKTEAFF.

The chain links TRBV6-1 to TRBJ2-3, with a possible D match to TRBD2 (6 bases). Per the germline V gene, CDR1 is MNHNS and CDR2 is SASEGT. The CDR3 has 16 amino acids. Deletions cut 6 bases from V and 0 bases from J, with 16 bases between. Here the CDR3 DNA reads TGTGCCAGCAGCCTCACGAGGCGGGGTAGCACAGATACGCAGTATTTT. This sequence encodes CASSLTRRGSTDTQYF.

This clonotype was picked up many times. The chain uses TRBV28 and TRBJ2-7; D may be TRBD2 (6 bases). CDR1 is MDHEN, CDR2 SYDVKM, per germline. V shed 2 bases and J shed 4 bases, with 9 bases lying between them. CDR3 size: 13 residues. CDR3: CASSLLREYEQYF. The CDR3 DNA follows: TGTGCCAGCAGTTTACTCCGGGAGTACGAGCAGTACTTC. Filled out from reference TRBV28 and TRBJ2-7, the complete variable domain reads DVKVTQSSRYLVKRTGEKVFLECVQDMDHENMFWYRQDPGLGLRLIYFSYDVKMKEKGDIPEGYSVSREKKERFSLILESASTNQTSMYLCASSLLREYEQYFGPGTRLTVT.

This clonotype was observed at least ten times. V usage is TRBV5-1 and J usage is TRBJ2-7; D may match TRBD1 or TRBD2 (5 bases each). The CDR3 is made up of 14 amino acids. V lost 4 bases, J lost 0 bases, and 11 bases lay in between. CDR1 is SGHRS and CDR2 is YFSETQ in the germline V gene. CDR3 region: CASSAGTGSYEQYF. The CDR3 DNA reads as TGCGCCAGCAGCGCCGGGACGGGCTCCTACGAGCAGTACTTC.

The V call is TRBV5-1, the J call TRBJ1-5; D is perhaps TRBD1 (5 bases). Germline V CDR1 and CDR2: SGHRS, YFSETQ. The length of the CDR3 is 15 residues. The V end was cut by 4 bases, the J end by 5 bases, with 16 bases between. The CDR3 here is CASSQGVGGDQPQHF. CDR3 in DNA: TGCGCCAGCAGCCAAGGGGTCGGGGGGGATCAGCCCCAGCATTTT.

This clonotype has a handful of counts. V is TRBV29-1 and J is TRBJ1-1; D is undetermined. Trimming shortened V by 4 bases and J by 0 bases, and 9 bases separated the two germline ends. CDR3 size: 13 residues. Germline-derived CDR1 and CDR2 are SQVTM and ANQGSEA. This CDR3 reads CSVGNRMNTEAFF. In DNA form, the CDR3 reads TGCAGCGTTGGGAACCGGATGAACACTGAAGCTTTCTTT.

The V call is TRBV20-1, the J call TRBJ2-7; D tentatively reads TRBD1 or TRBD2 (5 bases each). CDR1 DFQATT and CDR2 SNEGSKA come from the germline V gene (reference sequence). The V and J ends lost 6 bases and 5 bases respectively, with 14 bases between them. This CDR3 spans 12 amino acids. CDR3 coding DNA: TGCAGTGCCGGCGCGCAGGGACACGAGCAGTACTTC. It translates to CSAGAQGHEQYF.

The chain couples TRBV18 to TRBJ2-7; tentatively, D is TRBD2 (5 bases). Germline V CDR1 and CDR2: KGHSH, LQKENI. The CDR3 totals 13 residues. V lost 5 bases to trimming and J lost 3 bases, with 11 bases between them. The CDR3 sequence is CASSAGVNYEQYF. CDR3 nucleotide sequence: TGTGCCAGCTCAGCCGGGGTCAACTACGAGCAGTACTTC.

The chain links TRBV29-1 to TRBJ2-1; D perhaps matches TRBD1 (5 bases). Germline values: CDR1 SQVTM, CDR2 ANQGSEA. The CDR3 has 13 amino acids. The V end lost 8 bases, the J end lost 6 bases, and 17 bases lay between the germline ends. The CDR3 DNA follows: TGCAGCATTATGAGACAGCAATCCAATGAGCAGTTCTTC. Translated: CSIMRQQSNEQFF.

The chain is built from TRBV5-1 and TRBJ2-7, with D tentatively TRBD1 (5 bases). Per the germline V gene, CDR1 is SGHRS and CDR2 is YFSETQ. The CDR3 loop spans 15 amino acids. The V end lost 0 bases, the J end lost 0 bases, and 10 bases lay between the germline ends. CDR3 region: CASSLEARASYEQYF. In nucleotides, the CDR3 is TGCGCCAGCAGCTTGGAAGCCAGGGCCTCCTACGAGCAGTACTTC.

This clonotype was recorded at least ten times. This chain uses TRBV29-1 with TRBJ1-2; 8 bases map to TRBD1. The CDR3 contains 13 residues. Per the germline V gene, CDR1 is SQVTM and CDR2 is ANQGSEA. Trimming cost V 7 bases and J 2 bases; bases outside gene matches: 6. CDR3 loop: CSETRGPNYGYTF. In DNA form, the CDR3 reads TGCAGCGAAACCAGGGGGCCGAACTATGGCTACACCTTC.

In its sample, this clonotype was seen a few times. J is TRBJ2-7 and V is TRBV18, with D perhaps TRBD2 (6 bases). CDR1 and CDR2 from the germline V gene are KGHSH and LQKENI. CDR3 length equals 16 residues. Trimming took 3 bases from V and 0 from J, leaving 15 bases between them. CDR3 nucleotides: TGTGCCAGCTCACCTGTAGCGGTGAGGAGCTCCTACGAGCAGTACTTC. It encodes CASSPVAVRSSYEQYF. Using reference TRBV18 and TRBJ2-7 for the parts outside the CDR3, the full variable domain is NAGVMQNPRHLVRRRGQEARLRCSPMKGHSHVYWYRQLPEEGLKFMVYLQKENIIDESGMPKERFSAEFPKEGPSILRIQQVVRGDSAAYFCASSPVAVRSSYEQYFGPGTRLTVT.

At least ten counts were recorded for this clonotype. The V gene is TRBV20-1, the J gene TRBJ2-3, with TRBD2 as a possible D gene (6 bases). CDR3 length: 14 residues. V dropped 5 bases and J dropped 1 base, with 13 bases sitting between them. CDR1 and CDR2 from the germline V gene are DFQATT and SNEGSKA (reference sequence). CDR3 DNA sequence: TGCAGTGCTCGGGACTTGGGGGGCACAGATACGCAGTATTTT. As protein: CSARDLGGTDTQYF.